The rows below give T cell receptor beta chains drawn from one sample of a study of control samples from healthy donors and cancer patients. The repertoire was sequenced with immunoSEQ multiplex PCR; TCRdb's copy has only in-frame clones and lacks some. The table lists 130,000 to 150,000 clones, approximately 91% of them singletons. The specimen was blood. These receptors were collected from a woman in her twenties or thirties in good health. Each CDR3 is given with its conserved first and last residue. D genes are given only for firm matches. The listing skips clone size in some rows; elsewhere it reads once, few, many or a size class.

clone_size: few; v_call: TRBV19; d_call: TRBD1; j_call: TRBJ2-3; cdr3_aa: CASSGTANTQYF; cdr3_nt: TGTGCCAGTAGCGGGACAGCCAATACGCAGTATTTT
clone_size: -; v_call: TRBV5-1; d_call: -; j_call: TRBJ1-5; cdr3_aa: CASSLTGGGNQPQHF; cdr3_nt: TGCGCCAGCTCTCTGACGGGGGGAGGCAATCAGCCCCAGCATTTT
clone_size: medium-sized; v_call: TRBV5-6; d_call: TRBD1; j_call: TRBJ1-2; cdr3_aa: CASSDLGGTGMGYGYTF; cdr3_nt: TGTGCCAGCAGCGACTTAGGGGGGACAGGGATGGGCTATGGCTACACCTTC
clone_size: -; v_call: TRBV9; d_call: -; j_call: TRBJ2-1; cdr3_aa: CASSVAGLSLQFF; cdr3_nt: TGTGCCAGCAGCGTAGCGGGGCTCTCTTTGCAGTTCTTC
clone_size: few; v_call: TRBV27; d_call: -; j_call: TRBJ1-1; cdr3_aa: CASSLQGANTEAFF; cdr3_nt: TGTGCCAGCAGTCTTCAGGGCGCGAACACTGAAGCTTTCTTT
clone_size: once; v_call: TRBV2; d_call: -; j_call: TRBJ1-5; cdr3_aa: CASKADPSNQPQHF; cdr3_nt: TGTGCCAGCAAAGCAGACCCTAGCAATCAGCCCCAGCATTTT
clone_size: few; v_call: TRBV7-9; d_call: TRBD1; j_call: TRBJ2-7; cdr3_aa: CASSRAVGTGYEQYF; cdr3_nt: TGTGCCAGCAGCAGGGCTGTCGGGACAGGGTACGAGCAGTACTTC
clone_size: -; v_call: TRBV23-1; d_call: TRBD1; j_call: TRBJ1-5; cdr3_aa: CASSHQTGGSNQPQHF; cdr3_nt: TGCGCCAGCAGTCATCAGACAGGGGGAAGCAATCAGCCCCAGCATTTT
clone_size: -; v_call: TRBV6-2/TRBV6-3; d_call: -; j_call: TRBJ2-3; cdr3_aa: CASSYSRYPSTDTQYF; cdr3_nt: TGTGCCAGCAGTTACTCGAGATACCCTAGCACAGATACGCAGTATTTT
clone_size: -; v_call: TRBV5-1; d_call: TRBD2; j_call: TRBJ2-7; cdr3_aa: CASSDTSGAYEQYF; cdr3_nt: TGCGCCAGCAGCGACACTAGCGGGGCCTACGAGCAGTACTTC
clone_size: -; v_call: TRBV4-2; d_call: TRBD1; j_call: TRBJ2-2; cdr3_aa: CASSQDKVQGAPNTGELFF; cdr3_nt: TGTGCCAGCAGCCAAGATAAAGTCCAGGGGGCCCCGAACACCGGGGAGCTGTTTTTT
clone_size: -; v_call: TRBV6-6; d_call: -; j_call: TRBJ1-1; cdr3_aa: CASSYTTLNTEAFF; cdr3_nt: TGTGCCAGCAGTTACACGACATTGAACACTGAAGCTTTCTTT
clone_size: once; v_call: TRBV19; d_call: -; j_call: TRBJ2-1; cdr3_aa: CASSTGSPGEQFF; cdr3_nt: TGTGCCAGTAGTACCGGGTCCCCTGGGGAGCAGTTCTTC
clone_size: -; v_call: TRBV19; d_call: -; j_call: TRBJ1-2; cdr3_aa: CASRSGFNYGYTF; cdr3_nt: TGTGCCAGTAGATCGGGATTTAACTATGGCTACACCTTC
clone_size: -; v_call: TRBV11-2; d_call: -; j_call: TRBJ2-7; cdr3_aa: CASSPNLYYEQYF; cdr3_nt: TGTGCCAGCAGCCCAAACCTCTACTACGAGCAGTACTTC
clone_size: -; v_call: TRBV25-1; d_call: -; j_call: TRBJ2-7; cdr3_aa: CASSESGGFRNEQYF; cdr3_nt: TGTGCCAGCAGTGAATCTGGCGGTTTTAGGAACGAGCAGTACTTC
clone_size: -; v_call: TRBV28; d_call: -; j_call: TRBJ2-2; cdr3_aa: CASASGTVYTGELFF; cdr3_nt: TGTGCCAGCGCATCGGGTACAGTTTACACCGGGGAGCTGTTTTTT
clone_size: -; v_call: TRBV6-5; d_call: TRBD2; j_call: TRBJ2-5; cdr3_aa: CASTSGLAARETQYF; cdr3_nt: TGTGCCAGCACATCGGGACTAGCGGCCCGGGAGACCCAGTACTTC
clone_size: -; v_call: TRBV7-2; d_call: TRBD2; j_call: TRBJ2-5; cdr3_aa: CASSSVGLADQETQYF; cdr3_nt: TGTGCCAGCAGCTCCGTCGGACTAGCGGACCAAGAGACCCAGTACTTC
clone_size: once; v_call: TRBV2; d_call: TRBD1; j_call: TRBJ1-3; cdr3_aa: CASSLDRGSNTIYF; cdr3_nt: TGTGCCAGCAGTTTGGACAGGGGCAGTAACACCATATATTTT
clone_size: -; v_call: TRBV25-1; d_call: -; j_call: TRBJ1-4; cdr3_aa: CASSESMGAREKLFF; cdr3_nt: TGTGCCAGCAGTGAATCAATGGGGGCTAGAGAAAAACTGTTTTTT
clone_size: -; v_call: TRBV9; d_call: -; j_call: TRBJ2-3; cdr3_aa: CASSSWPSTDTQYF; cdr3_nt: TGTGCCAGCAGCTCCTGGCCGAGCACAGATACGCAGTATTTT
clone_size: -; v_call: TRBV19; d_call: TRBD2; j_call: TRBJ2-5; cdr3_aa: CASSYTSGIETQYF; cdr3_nt: TGTGCCAGTAGTTATACTAGCGGGATTGAGACCCAGTACTTC
clone_size: -; v_call: TRBV29-1; d_call: -; j_call: TRBJ2-3; cdr3_aa: CSVSSTASTDTQYF; cdr3_nt: TGCAGCGTTAGTTCGACAGCTAGCACAGATACGCAGTATTTT
clone_size: -; v_call: TRBV5-1; d_call: -; j_call: TRBJ1-6; cdr3_aa: CASSLVSENSPLHF; cdr3_nt: TGCGCCAGCAGCTTGGTGTCAGAGAATTCACCCCTCCACTTT
clone_size: -; v_call: TRBV6-6; d_call: -; j_call: TRBJ1-6; cdr3_aa: CASNYWDSPLHF; cdr3_nt: TGTGCCAGCAACTATTGGGATTCACCCCTCCACTTT
clone_size: -; v_call: TRBV2; d_call: TRBD2; j_call: TRBJ2-1; cdr3_aa: CASPGTSGKGYNEQFF; cdr3_nt: TGTGCCAGTCCTGGGACTAGCGGGAAGGGGTACAATGAGCAGTTCTTC
clone_size: few; v_call: TRBV3-1/TRBV3-2; d_call: -; j_call: TRBJ1-2; cdr3_aa: CASSQAKGKGYTF; cdr3_nt: TGTGCCAGCAGCCAAGCGAAGGGGAAGGGCTACACCTTC
clone_size: few; v_call: TRBV13; d_call: -; j_call: TRBJ1-2; cdr3_aa: CASSLGVVGKYGYTF; cdr3_nt: TGTGCCAGCAGCCTGGGGGTAGTGGGGAAGTATGGCTACACCTTC
clone_size: -; v_call: TRBV11-1; d_call: -; j_call: TRBJ2-2; cdr3_aa: CASSLGLETGELFF; cdr3_nt: TGTGCCAGCAGCTTAGGGTTAGAGACCGGGGAGCTGTTTTTT
clone_size: -; v_call: TRBV5-1; d_call: -; j_call: TRBJ2-1; cdr3_aa: CASSLGPGQSYNEQFF; cdr3_nt: TGCGCCAGCAGCTTGGGTCCTGGTCAGTCCTACAATGAGCAGTTCTTC
clone_size: -; v_call: TRBV6-5; d_call: TRBD1; j_call: TRBJ1-5; cdr3_aa: CASSGRGGGNQPQHF; cdr3_nt: TGTGCCAGCAGCGGGAGAGGGGGCGGCAATCAGCCCCAGCATTTT
clone_size: -; v_call: TRBV7-7; d_call: TRBD2; j_call: TRBJ2-1; cdr3_aa: CASSSHLAGGTNEQFF; cdr3_nt: TGTGCCAGCAGCTCCCACCTAGCGGGAGGGACCAATGAGCAGTTCTTC
clone_size: -; v_call: TRBV5-1; d_call: -; j_call: TRBJ2-7; cdr3_aa: CASSSRTGGHEQYF; cdr3_nt: TGCGCCAGCAGCTCCCGGACAGGAGGGCACGAGCAGTACTTC
clone_size: once; v_call: TRBV30; d_call: TRBD1; j_call: TRBJ1-4; cdr3_aa: CAWSVGTVEEKLFF; cdr3_nt: TGTGCCTGGAGTGTCGGGACAGTTGAAGAAAAACTGTTTTTT
clone_size: few; v_call: TRBV7-9; d_call: -; j_call: TRBJ2-7; cdr3_aa: CASSLEGGLYEQYF; cdr3_nt: TGTGCCAGCAGCTTAGAGGGGGGCCTCTACGAGCAGTACTTC
clone_size: -; v_call: TRBV9; d_call: -; j_call: TRBJ2-1; cdr3_aa: CASSIGRAAYNEQFF; cdr3_nt: TGTGCCAGCAGCATCGGAAGGGCAGCCTACAATGAGCAGTTCTTC
clone_size: -; v_call: TRBV7-3; d_call: TRBD2; j_call: TRBJ2-1; cdr3_aa: CASSLGAAGGSYNEQFF; cdr3_nt: TGTGCCAGCAGCTTAGGGGCTGCGGGGGGCTCCTACAATGAGCAGTTCTTC
clone_size: -; v_call: TRBV19; d_call: -; j_call: TRBJ1-4; cdr3_aa: CASSNPGLTNEKLFF; cdr3_nt: TGTGCCAGTAGTAATCCAGGGTTGACTAATGAAAAACTGTTTTTT
clone_size: -; v_call: TRBV10-3; d_call: -; j_call: TRBJ1-4; cdr3_aa: CAISVNRAAMNEKLFF; cdr3_nt: TGTGCCATCAGTGTCAACAGGGCGGCAATGAATGAAAAACTGTTTTTT
clone_size: -; v_call: TRBV7-8; d_call: -; j_call: TRBJ2-5; cdr3_aa: CASSLAFDAGLGETQYF; cdr3_nt: TGTGCCAGCAGCTTAGCATTCGACGCGGGATTGGGAGAGACCCAGTACTTC
clone_size: -; v_call: TRBV6-1; d_call: TRBD1; j_call: TRBJ2-2; cdr3_aa: CASSAQDREGGAGELFF; cdr3_nt: TGTGCCAGCAGTGCCCAAGACAGGGAAGGTGGGGCGGGGGAGCTGTTTTTT
clone_size: -; v_call: TRBV19; d_call: -; j_call: TRBJ1-5; cdr3_aa: CASSPTDGDQPQHF; cdr3_nt: TGTGCCAGTAGCCCGACCGACGGCGATCAGCCCCAGCATTTT
clone_size: -; v_call: TRBV15; d_call: -; j_call: TRBJ2-1; cdr3_aa: CATSRNIYNEQFF; cdr3_nt: TGTGCCACCAGCAGAAATATCTACAATGAGCAGTTCTTC
clone_size: -; v_call: TRBV6-1; d_call: TRBD1; j_call: TRBJ2-3; cdr3_aa: CASSDDRGPPPDTQYF; cdr3_nt: TGTGCCAGCAGTGATGACAGGGGTCCCCCCCCAGATACGCAGTATTTT
clone_size: -; v_call: TRBV5-4; d_call: -; j_call: TRBJ1-2; cdr3_aa: CASSLSGKESAYGYTF; cdr3_nt: TGTGCCAGCAGCTTATCAGGGAAAGAGTCAGCCTATGGCTACACCTTC
clone_size: -; v_call: TRBV2; d_call: -; j_call: TRBJ1-3; cdr3_aa: CASSVQVYTIYF; cdr3_nt: TGTGCCAGCAGTGTTCAGGTTTACACCATATATTTT
clone_size: -; v_call: TRBV20-1; d_call: TRBD2; j_call: TRBJ2-3; cdr3_aa: CSASPTSGSVDTQYF; cdr3_nt: TGCAGTGCTAGTCCGACTAGCGGGAGCGTAGATACGCAGTATTTT
clone_size: -; v_call: TRBV6-5; d_call: -; j_call: TRBJ2-3; cdr3_aa: CASSYGTDTQYF; cdr3_nt: TGTGCCAGCAGTTATGGCACCGATACGCAGTATTTT
clone_size: -; v_call: TRBV6-5; d_call: -; j_call: TRBJ2-3; cdr3_aa: CAGAGYSSTDTQYF; cdr3_nt: TGTGCCGGAGCAGGGTATTCTAGCACAGATACGCAGTATTTT
clone_size: once; v_call: TRBV18; d_call: TRBD2; j_call: TRBJ2-3; cdr3_aa: CASSPMSGRARLSVDTQYF; cdr3_nt: TGTGCCAGCTCACCGATGAGCGGGAGGGCTCGGCTATCTGTAGATACGCAGTATTTT
clone_size: -; v_call: TRBV6-5; d_call: TRBD2; j_call: TRBJ2-1; cdr3_aa: CASSYKREGGEQFF; cdr3_nt: TGTGCCAGCAGTTACAAGCGGGAGGGGGGTGAGCAGTTCTTC